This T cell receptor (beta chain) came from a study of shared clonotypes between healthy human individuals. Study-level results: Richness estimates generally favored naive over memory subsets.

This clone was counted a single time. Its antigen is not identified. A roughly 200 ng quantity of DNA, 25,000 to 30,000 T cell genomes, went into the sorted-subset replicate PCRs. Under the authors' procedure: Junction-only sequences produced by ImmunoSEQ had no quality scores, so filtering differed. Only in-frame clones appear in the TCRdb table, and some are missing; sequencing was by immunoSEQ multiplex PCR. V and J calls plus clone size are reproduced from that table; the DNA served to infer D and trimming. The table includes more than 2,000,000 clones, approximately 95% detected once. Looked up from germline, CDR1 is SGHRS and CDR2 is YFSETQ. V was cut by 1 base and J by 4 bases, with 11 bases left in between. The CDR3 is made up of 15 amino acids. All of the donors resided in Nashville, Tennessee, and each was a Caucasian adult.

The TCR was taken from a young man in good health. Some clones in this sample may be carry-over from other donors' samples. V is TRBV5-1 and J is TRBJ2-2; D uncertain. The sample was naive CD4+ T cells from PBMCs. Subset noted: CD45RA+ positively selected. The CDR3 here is CASSLIRGGTGELFF. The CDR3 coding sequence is TGCGCCAGCAGCTTGATTCGTGGCGGCACCGGGGAGCTGTTTTTT. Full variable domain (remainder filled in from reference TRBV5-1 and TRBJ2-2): KAGVTQTPRYLIKTRGQQVTLSCSPISGHRSVSWYQQTPGQGLQFLFEYFSETQRNKGNFPGRFSGRQFSNSRSEMNVSTLELGDSALYLCASSLIRGGTGELFFGEGSRLTVL.